This record covers a single T cell receptor (beta chain). The CDR3 regions of TCR beta were amplified from RNA transcripts. First-round RT-PCR of the TCR CDR3 relied on the HTBI primer set. Using its own MiXCR run on the multiplex PCR reads, TCRdb lists one record per CDR3 protein. The table shows hundreds of thousands of distinct CDR3 sequences, with 12% to 15% occurring only once. This sample is part of a study of T cells in Graves' hyperthyroidism and ophthalmopathy. V was cut by 0 bases and J by 7 bases, with 17 bases left in between. The germline V gene has CDR1 SGDLS and CDR2 YYNGEE. The CDR3 is 16 amino acids.

The sequenced material came from blood. The chain joins TRBV9 to TRBJ2-1; the D is unclear. This receptor was taken from a woman younger than 30 with Graves' hyperthyroidism. DNA of the CDR3: TGTGCCAGCAGCGTAGCTACGACTCCAGATAAGAATGAGCAGTTCTTC. This translates into CASSVATTPDKNEQFF.